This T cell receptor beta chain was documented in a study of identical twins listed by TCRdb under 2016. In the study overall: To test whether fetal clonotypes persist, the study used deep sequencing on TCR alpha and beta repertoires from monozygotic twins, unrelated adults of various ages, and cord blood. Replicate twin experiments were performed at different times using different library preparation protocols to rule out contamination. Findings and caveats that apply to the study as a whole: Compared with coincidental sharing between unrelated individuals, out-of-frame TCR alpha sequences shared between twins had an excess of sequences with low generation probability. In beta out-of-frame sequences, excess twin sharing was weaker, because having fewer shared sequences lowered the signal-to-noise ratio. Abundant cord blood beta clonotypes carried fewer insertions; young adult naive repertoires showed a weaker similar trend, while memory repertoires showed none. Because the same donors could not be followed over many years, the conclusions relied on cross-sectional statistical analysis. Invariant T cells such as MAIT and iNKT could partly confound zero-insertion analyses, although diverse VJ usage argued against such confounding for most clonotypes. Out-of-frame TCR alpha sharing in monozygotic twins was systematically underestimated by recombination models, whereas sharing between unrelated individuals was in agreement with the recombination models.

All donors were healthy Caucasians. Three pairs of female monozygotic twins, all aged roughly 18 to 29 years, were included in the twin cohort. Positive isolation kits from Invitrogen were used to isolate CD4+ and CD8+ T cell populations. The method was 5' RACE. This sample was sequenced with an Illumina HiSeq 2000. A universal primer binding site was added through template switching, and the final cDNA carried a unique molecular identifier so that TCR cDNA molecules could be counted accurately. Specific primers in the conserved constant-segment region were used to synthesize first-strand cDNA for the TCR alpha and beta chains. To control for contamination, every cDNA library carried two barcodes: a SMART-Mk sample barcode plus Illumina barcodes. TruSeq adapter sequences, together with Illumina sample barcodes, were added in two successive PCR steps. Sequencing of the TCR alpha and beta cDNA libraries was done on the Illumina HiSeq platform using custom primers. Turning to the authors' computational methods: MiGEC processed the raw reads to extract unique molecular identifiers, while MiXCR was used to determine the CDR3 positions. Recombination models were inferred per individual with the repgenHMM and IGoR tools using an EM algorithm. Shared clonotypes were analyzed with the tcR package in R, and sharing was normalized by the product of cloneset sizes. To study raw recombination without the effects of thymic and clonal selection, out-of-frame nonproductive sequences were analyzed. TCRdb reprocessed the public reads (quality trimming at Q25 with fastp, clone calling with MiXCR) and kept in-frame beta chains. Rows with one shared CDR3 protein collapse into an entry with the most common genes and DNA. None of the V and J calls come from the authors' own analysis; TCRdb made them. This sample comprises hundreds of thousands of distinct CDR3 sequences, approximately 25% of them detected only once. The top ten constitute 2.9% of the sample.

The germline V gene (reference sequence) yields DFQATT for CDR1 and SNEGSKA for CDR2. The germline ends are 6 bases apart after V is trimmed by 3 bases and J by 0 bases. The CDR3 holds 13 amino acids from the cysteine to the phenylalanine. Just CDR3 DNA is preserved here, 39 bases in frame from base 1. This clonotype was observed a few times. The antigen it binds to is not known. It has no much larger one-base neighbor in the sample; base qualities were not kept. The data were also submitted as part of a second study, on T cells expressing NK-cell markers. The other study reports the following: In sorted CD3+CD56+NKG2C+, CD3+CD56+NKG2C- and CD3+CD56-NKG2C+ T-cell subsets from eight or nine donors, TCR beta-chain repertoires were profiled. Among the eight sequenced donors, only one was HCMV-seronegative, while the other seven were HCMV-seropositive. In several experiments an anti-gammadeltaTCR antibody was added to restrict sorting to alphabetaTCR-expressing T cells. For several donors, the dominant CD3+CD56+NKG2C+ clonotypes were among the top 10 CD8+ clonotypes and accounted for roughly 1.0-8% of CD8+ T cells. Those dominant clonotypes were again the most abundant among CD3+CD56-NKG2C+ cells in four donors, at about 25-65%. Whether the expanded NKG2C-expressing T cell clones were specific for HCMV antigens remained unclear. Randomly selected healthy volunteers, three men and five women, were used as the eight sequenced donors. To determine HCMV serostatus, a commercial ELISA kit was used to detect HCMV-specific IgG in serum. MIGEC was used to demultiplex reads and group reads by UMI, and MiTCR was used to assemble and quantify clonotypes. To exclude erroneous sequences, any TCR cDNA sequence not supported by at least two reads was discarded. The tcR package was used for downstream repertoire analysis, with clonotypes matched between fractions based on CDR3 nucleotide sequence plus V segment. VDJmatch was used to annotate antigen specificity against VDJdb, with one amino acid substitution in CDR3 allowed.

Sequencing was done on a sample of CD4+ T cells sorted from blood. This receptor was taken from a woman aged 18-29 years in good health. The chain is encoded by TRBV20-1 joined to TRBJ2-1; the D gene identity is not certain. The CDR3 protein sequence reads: CSASTSSYNEQFF. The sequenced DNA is TGCAGTGCTAGCACGAGCTCCTACAATGAGCAGTTCTTC.